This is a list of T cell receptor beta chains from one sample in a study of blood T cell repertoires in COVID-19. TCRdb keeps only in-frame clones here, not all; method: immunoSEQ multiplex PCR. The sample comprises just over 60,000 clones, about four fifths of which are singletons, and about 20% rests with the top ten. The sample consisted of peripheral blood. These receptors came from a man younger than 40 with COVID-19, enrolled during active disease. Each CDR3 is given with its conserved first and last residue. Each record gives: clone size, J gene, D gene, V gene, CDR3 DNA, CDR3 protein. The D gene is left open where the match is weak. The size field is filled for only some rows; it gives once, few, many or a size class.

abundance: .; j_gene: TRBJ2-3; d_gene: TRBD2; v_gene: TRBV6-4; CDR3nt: TGTGCCAGCAGTGACTCGGGACTATCCAGCACAGATACGCAGTATTTT; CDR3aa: CASSDSGLSSTDTQYF
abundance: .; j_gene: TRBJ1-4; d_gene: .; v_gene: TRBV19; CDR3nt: TGTGCCAGTAGTATATTTTTTGGCTTACAAGCGGGGGATGAAAAACTGTTTTTT; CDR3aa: CASSIFFGLQAGDEKLFF
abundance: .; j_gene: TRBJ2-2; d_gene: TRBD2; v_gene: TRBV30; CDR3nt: TGTGCCTGTCTAGCGGGGTTGAACACCGGGGAGCTGTTTTTT; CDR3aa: CACLAGLNTGELFF
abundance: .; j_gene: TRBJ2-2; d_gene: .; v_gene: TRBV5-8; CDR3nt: TGTGCCAGCAGCTTGGGGTCTACCACGAACACCGGGGAGCTGTTTTTT; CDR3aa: CASSLGSTTNTGELFF
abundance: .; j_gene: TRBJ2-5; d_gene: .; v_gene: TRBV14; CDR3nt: TGTGCCAGCAGCCAATCCAGGCAGACCCAGTACTTC; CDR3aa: CASSQSRQTQYF
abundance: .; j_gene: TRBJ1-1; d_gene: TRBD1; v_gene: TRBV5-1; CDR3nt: TGCGCCAGCAGCCCACCTACAGGGGGCACTGAAGCTTTCTTT; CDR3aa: CASSPPTGGTEAFF
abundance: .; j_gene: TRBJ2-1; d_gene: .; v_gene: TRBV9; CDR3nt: TGTGCCAGCAGCCGTAGTGGGGGGTCAGCTACCTACAATGAGCAGTTCTTC; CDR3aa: CASSRSGGSATYNEQFF
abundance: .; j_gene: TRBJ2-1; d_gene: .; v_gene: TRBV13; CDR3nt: TGTGCCAGCAGCTTCGCCATAGAAGGGACTGATGAGCAGTTCTTC; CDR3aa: CASSFAIEGTDEQFF
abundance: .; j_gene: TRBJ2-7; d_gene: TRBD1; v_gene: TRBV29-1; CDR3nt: TGCAGCGTTGATCCCGGGACAGGGAAGTACGAGCAGTACTTC; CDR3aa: CSVDPGTGKYEQYF
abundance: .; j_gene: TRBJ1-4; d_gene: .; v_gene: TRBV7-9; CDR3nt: TGTGCCAGCAGCTTAGATGGCGAAAAACTGTTTTTT; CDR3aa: CASSLDGEKLFF
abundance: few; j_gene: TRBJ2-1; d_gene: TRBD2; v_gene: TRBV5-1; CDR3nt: TGCGCCAGCAGCTGGACTAGCAATGAGCAGTTCTTC; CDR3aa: CASSWTSNEQFF
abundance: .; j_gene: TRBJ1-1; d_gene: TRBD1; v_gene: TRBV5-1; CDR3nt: TGCGCCAGCAGTCTGGGACAGGCCAAGAACACTGAAGCTTTCTTT; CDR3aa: CASSLGQAKNTEAFF
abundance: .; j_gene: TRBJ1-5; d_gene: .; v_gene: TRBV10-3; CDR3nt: TGTGCCACAAACAGGGACCCGTTTAGCAATCAGCCCCAGCATTTT; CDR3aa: CATNRDPFSNQPQHF
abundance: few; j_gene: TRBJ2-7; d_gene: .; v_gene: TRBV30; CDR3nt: TGTGCCTGGAGTGTGGGTATAAGCGGTAATAAGGTATACGAGCAGTACTTC; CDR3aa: CAWSVGISGNKVYEQYF
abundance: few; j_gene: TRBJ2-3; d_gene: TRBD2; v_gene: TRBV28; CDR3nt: TGTGCCAGCAGTTTCGGGGGGGGAGCCACAGATACGCAGTATTTT; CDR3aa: CASSFGGGATDTQYF
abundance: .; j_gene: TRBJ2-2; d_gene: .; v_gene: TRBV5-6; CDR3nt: TGTGCCAGCAGCTTGGGGGCAGGGCCTCGCACCGGGGAGCTGTTTTTT; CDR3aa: CASSLGAGPRTGELFF
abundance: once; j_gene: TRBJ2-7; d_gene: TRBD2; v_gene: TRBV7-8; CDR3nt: TGTGCCAGCAGCTTAGCCCTTCCACCGGGACTAGCGGGAGCCGAGCAGTACTTC; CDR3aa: CASSLALPPGLAGAEQYF